This record covers a single TCR beta chain. Its specificity is not known. The sample belongs to a study of OX40 agonist ivuxolimab in advanced cancers. Study in general: Averaging about 60 years in age, with a range of roughly 20 to 90, the cohort was around 87% male.

TCRdb keeps only in-frame clones here, not all; method: immunoSEQ multiplex PCR. The profile shows about 80,000 clones, around 92% of them singletons. Peripheral blood came from all dose cohorts at three timepoints. Study-level points and caveats: At 0.1 to 3.0 mg/kg and by week 6, clonal expansion occurred in CD4+ and CD8+ blood T cells. People who partly responded at 0.1-3.0 mg/kg had some of the least clonal expansion seen.

Trimming stripped 0 bases from V and 6 bases from J, with 12 bases between. Germline CDR1 PRHDT, CDR2 FYEKMQ (reference sequence). The CDR3 covers 14 residues. This TCR came from an adult with an advanced solid tumor such as melanoma, head and neck, liver or kidney cancer. J is TRBJ2-7 and V is TRBV13, with a tentative D call TRBD2 (5 bases). The sequenced sample was CD4+ or CD8+ T cells sorted from blood, obtained in a trial of the OX40 agonist ivuxolimab. CDR3 amino acids: CASSLGERAGEQYF. The DNA for the CDR3 is TGTGCCAGCAGCTTAGGGGAGAGGGCCGGCGAGCAGTACTTC.